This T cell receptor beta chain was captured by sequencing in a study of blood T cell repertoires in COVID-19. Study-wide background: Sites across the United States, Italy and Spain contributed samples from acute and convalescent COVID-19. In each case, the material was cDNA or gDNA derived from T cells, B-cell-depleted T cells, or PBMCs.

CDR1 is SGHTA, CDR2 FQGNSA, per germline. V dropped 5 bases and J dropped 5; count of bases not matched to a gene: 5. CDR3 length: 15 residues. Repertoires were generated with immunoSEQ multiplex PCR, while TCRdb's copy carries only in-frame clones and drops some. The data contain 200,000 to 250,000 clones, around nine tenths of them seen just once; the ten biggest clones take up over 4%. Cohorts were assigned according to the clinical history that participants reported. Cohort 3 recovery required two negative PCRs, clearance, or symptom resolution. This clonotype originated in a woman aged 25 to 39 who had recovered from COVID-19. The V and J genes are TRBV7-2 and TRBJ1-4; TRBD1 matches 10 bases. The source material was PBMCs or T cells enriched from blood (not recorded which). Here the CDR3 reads CASSRPGQGNEKLFF. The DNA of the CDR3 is TGTGCCAGCAGCCGTCCGGGACAGGGGAATGAAAAACTGTTTTTT.